This TCR beta chain was identified during a study of blood T cell repertoires in COVID-19. Overall study: The cDNA or gDNA used as material had been derived from T cells, B-cell-depleted T cells, or PBMCs.

Original data processing: Amplification with reference gene primers provided the estimates of nucleated cell counts. Generated by immunoSEQ multiplex PCR, the TCRdb table keeps only in-frame clones and is missing some. V and J calls and clone size come straight from that table; D and trimming were deduced from the DNA. The sample gives around 300,000 clones, around 91% of which show up once; roughly 2.3% is in the top ten. Those enrolled, adults aged roughly 18 to 90 years, came from some 23 US areas. Each recovered donor of Cohort 3 presented with two negative PCRs, clearance, or symptom resolution. Material: PBMCs or T cells enriched from blood (not recorded which). This TCR derives from a woman under 30 who had recovered from COVID-19.

CDR3 bases: TGTGCCATCAGTGAGTCTACAGGGCCTGGGGAGACCCAGTACTTC. This sequence encodes CAISESTGPGETQYF. V gene TRBV10-3 combines with J gene TRBJ2-5; weak D call: TRBD1 (6 bases). The CDR3 is 15 amino acids. Trimming stripped 0 bases from V and 5 bases from J, with 13 bases between. The germline CDR1 and CDR2 sequences are ENHRY and SYGVKD.